What follows are 30 T cell receptor beta chains derived from one specimen sequenced in a study of cytomegalovirus exposure and HLA in healthy donors. The PCR ran on 60 Vbeta and 13 Jbeta primers. TCRdb's copy holds only in-frame clones and misses some; the assay was immunoSEQ multiplex PCR. The sample comprises around 130,000 clones, 70% to 85% of which are singletons, and roughly 2.5% rests with the top ten. The specimen sequenced was PBMCs. All receptors derive from a man aged 45-65 years in good health and CMV-seronegative.

This clone was counted a single time. The chain uses TRBV2 and TRBJ2-5, with D unclear. V was shortened by 4 bases and J by 7 bases, with 19 bases between the two germline ends. Germline-derived CDR1 and CDR2 are SNHLY and FYNNEI. CDR3 length: 15 residues. The chain's CDR3 is CASSARMKFGSTQYF. The DNA for the CDR3 is TGTGCCAGCAGTGCCAGGATGAAGTTCGGTTCGACCCAGTACTTC.

The chain is built from TRBV27 and TRBJ1-5, with a weak D call TRBD1 (5 bases). The germline V and J ends were trimmed by 5 bases and 1 base, with 9 bases remaining between them. Germline CDR1 is MNHEY and CDR2 is SMNVEV (reference sequence). The CDR3 consists of 14 residues. The CDR3 loop is CASSPDTSNQPQHF. The CDR3 DNA reads as TGTGCCAGCAGTCCGGACACAAGCAATCAGCCCCAGCATTTT.

The chain has TRBV5-4 and TRBJ2-7, with TRBD2 identical over 13 bases. CDR1 is SGHNT and CDR2 is YYREEE in the germline V gene (reference sequence). This CDR3 spans 13 amino acids. V was pared by 8 bases and J by 3 bases, with 2 bases of the junction left unmatched. The DNA of the CDR3 is TGTGCCAGACTAGCGGGGGGGCTCTACGAGCAGTACTTC. Translating it yields CARLAGGLYEQYF. The entire variable domain, with the rest obtained from reference TRBV5-4 and TRBJ2-7, is as follows: ETGVTQSPTHLIKTRGQQVTLRCSSQSGHNTVSWYQQALGQGPQFIFQYYREEENGRGNFPPRFSGLQFPNYSSELNVNALELDDSALYLCARLAGGLYEQYFGPGTRLTVT.

The CDR3 sequence is CAWSPGGYSFPNTGELFF. CDR3 in DNA: TGTGCCTGGAGCCCGGGGGGTTACAGTTTTCCGAACACCGGGGAGCTGTTTTTT. The rearrangement links TRBV30 to TRBJ2-2; 7 nucleotides agree with TRBD2. The CDR3 has 18 amino acids. Germline V gives CDR1 GTSNPN, CDR2 SVGIG (reference sequence). V was clipped by 3 bases and J by 0 bases; unmatched bases: 13.

The chain couples TRBV6-1 to TRBJ2-4; 8 bases match TRBD1. Germline CDR1 and CDR2: MNHNS and SASEGT. This CDR3 region has 14 residues. Trimming cost V 3 bases and J 6 bases; bases outside gene matches: 4. In DNA, the CDR3 is TGTGCCAGCAGTGAGCGACAGGGGCGAAACATTCAGTACTTC. Translating gives CASSERQGRNIQYF.

The genes are TRBV4-1 and TRBJ1-6; possible D gene TRBD1, 5 bases. Trimming shortened V by 1 base and J by 7 bases, and 17 bases separated the two germline ends. CDR1 and CDR2 (germline): MGHRA, YSYEKL. The CDR3 consists of 17 residues. In DNA form, the CDR3 reads TGCGCCAGCAGCCAAGGGGCCCCCCGACAGAGAAATTCACCCCTCCACTTT. Translated: CASSQGAPRQRNSPLHF.

V usage is TRBV5-1 and J usage is TRBJ1-6, with D perhaps matching TRBD1 (5 bases). CDR1 SGHRS and CDR2 YFSETQ come from the germline V gene. The germline V and J ends were trimmed by 0 bases and 5 bases, with 18 bases remaining between them. The CDR3 has 18 amino acids. CDR3: CASSLVPLGAGDNSPLHF. CDR3 sequence (DNA): TGCGCCAGCAGCTTGGTGCCCTTAGGGGCGGGGGATAATTCACCCCTCCACTTT.

The V call is TRBV28, the J call TRBJ2-1; D might be TRBD2 (6 bases). CDR1 and CDR2 (germline): MDHEN, SYDVKM. The CDR3 consists of 16 residues. V shed 6 bases and J shed 0 bases, with 15 bases lying between them. This CDR3 reads CASSSPAGGSYNEQFF. CDR3 DNA: TGTGCCAGCAGCTCCCCCGCCGGGGGCTCCTACAATGAGCAGTTCTTC. The full variable domain, completed using reference TRBV28 and TRBJ2-1, is DVKVTQSSRYLVKRTGEKVFLECVQDMDHENMFWYRQDPGLGLRLIYFSYDVKMKEKGDIPEGYSVSREKKERFSLILESASTNQTSMYLCASSSPAGGSYNEQFFGPGTRLTVL.

The V and J genes are TRBV2 and TRBJ2-7; 8 nucleotides match TRBD1. Per the germline V gene, CDR1 is SNHLY and CDR2 is FYNNEI. The length of the CDR3 is 15 residues. V shed 4 bases and J 0 bases; nucleotides not matched to a gene: 5. The CDR3 here is CASSADRDTSYEQYF. Written as DNA, the CDR3 is TGTGCCAGCAGTGCGGACAGGGACACCTCCTACGAGCAGTACTTC.

J is TRBJ1-2 and V is TRBV19, with a tentative D call TRBD1 (6 bases). Germline assignment: CDR1 LNHDA and CDR2 SQIVND (reference sequence). The CDR3 has 13 residues. Trimming left V 3 bases short and J 7 bases short, with 12 bases between. The CDR3 nucleotides are TGTGCCAGTAGTATCACCCAGGGGCTTGGCTACACCTTC. It is translated as CASSITQGLGYTF.

The chain is built from TRBV7-3 and TRBJ2-2; TRBD2 matches 7 bases. Looked up from germline, CDR1 is SGHTA and CDR2 is FQGTGA. The CDR3 has 15 amino acids. The V segment lost 0 bases and the J segment 4 bases; nucleotides outside the gene matches: 2. DNA of the CDR3: TGTGCCAGCAGCTTAACGACTAGCAGCACCGGGGAGCTGTTTTTT. Translated, it gives CASSLTTSSTGELFF.

The genes are TRBV28 and TRBJ2-3; D remains unclear. This CDR3 has 13 residues. Trimming cost V 6 bases and J 0 bases, with 7 bases left between them. Per the germline V gene, CDR1 is MDHEN and CDR2 is SYDVKM. The CDR3 DNA follows: TGTGCCAGCAGACTACCTAGCACAGATACGCAGTATTTT. Residues: CASRLPSTDTQYF.

The CDR3 DNA reads as TGTGCCAGCAGCTTGGATTCCGGGGGCTACGAGCAGTACTTC. It encodes CASSLDSGGYEQYF. This chain connects TRBV7-3 to TRBJ2-7; tentative D call: TRBD2 (6 bases). This CDR3 region has 14 residues. V lost 3 bases, J lost 3 bases, and 12 bases lay in between. Germline-derived CDR1 and CDR2 are SGHTA and FQGTGA.

The J gene is TRBJ2-3, the V gene TRBV4-2, with D possibly TRBD2 on 5 matching bases. V was trimmed by 6 bases and J by 0 bases, leaving 10 bases between them. The CDR3 is 14 amino acids. The germline V gene encodes CDR1 LGHNA and CDR2 YNFKEQ. The CDR3 DNA reads TGTGCCAGCAGTCCAGAGGGCAGCACAGATACGCAGTATTTT. Translating it yields CASSPEGSTDTQYF.

The chain joins TRBV5-1 to TRBJ2-1; a weak D match, TRBD2 (7 bases). Germline-derived CDR1 and CDR2 are SGHRS and YFSETQ. CDR3 size: 15 residues. V lost 0 bases and J 4 bases, leaving 11 bases between the germline ends. CDR3 DNA sequence: TGCGCCAGCAGCTTGGAGCGGGGACAATACAATGAGCAGTTCTTC. This gives the protein CASSLERGQYNEQFF.

The chain employs TRBV4-1 and TRBJ1-5; 9 bases are shared with TRBD1. The CDR3 consists of 14 residues. J lost 4 bases, V lost 5 bases, and 3 bases had no gene match. CDR1 is MGHRA, CDR2 YSYEKL, per germline. In DNA, the CDR3 is TGCGCCAGCAGCTCCGGGACAGGGAATCAGCCCCAGCATTTT. Encoded protein: CASSSGTGNQPQHF.

V and J are TRBV13 and TRBJ1-2; no definite D call. The CDR3 is 16 residues long. V was trimmed by 3 bases and J by 5 bases, leaving 19 bases between them. Germline assignment: CDR1 PRHDT and CDR2 FYEKMQ (reference sequence). This chain's CDR3 is CASSFSADEKVYGYTF. The CDR3 DNA sequence: TGTGCCAGCAGCTTCAGCGCCGACGAGAAAGTTTATGGCTACACCTTC.

The V and J genes are TRBV4-1 and TRBJ1-2; 9 nucleotides match TRBD1. Trimming cost V 6 bases and J 2 bases; bases outside gene matches: 4. The germline CDR1 and CDR2 sequences are MGHRA and YSYEKL. The CDR3 consists of 14 residues. In DNA, the CDR3 is TGCGCCAGCAGTAGTGGACAGGGGAACTATGGCTACACCTTC. This encodes CASSSGQGNYGYTF.

The V call is TRBV30, the J call TRBJ1-4, with TRBD1 matching over 7 bases. This CDR3 contains 12 residues. Germline CDR1 GTSNPN, CDR2 SVGIG (reference sequence). V lost 0 bases, J lost 17 bases, and 9 bases stayed unmatched. CDR3: CAWSVRGQNIFF. CDR3 nucleotides: TGTGCCTGGAGTGTACGGGGACAGAATATCTTTTTT.

This chain links TRBV7-8 with TRBJ2-5; 12 bases map to TRBD1. The J segment lost 4 bases and the V segment lost 0 bases, leaving 3 bases of the junction unmatched. This CDR3 contains 16 residues. In germline, CDR1 is SGHVS, CDR2 FQNEAQ. The CDR3, as DNA: TGTGCCAGCAGCTTAGCCGGGACAGGGGGCCGAGAGACCCAGTACTTC. It encodes CASSLAGTGGRETQYF. Variable domain in full (rest from reference TRBV7-8 and TRBJ2-5): GAGVSQSPRYKVAKRGQDVALRCDPISGHVSLFWYQQALGQGPEFLTYFQNEAQLDKSGLPSDRFFAERPEGSVSTLKIQRTQQEDSAVYLCASSLAGTGGRETQYFGPGTRLLVL.

This clone has only a few counts. J is TRBJ1-1 and V is TRBV5-6; TRBD1 matches at 10 bases. Per germline, CDR1 SGHDT and CDR2 YYEEEE. V lost 3 bases and J lost 5; bases outside the gene matches: 7. The CDR3 consists of 15 residues. CDR3 sequence reads: CASSSSRTGGTEAFF. DNA for the CDR3: TGTGCCAGCAGCTCCAGTCGGACAGGGGGTACTGAAGCTTTCTTT.

This chain joins TRBV7-8 and TRBJ1-5; perhaps TRBD1 as D (6 bases). V gave up 1 base and J gave up 1 base, with 14 bases separating them. The CDR3 covers 17 residues. CDR1 is SGHVS and CDR2 is FQNEAQ in the germline V gene. Here the CDR3 reads CASSLGLQGSSNQPQHF. CDR3 nucleotides: TGTGCCAGCAGCTTAGGTCTACAGGGATCCAGCAATCAGCCCCAGCATTTT.

The V gene is TRBV19, the J gene TRBJ1-5; 8 nucleotides align to TRBD1. The germline gives CDR1 LNHDA, CDR2 SQIVND (reference sequence). The CDR3 spans 17 residues. V dropped 3 bases and J dropped 11; count of bases not matched to a gene: 18. DNA of the CDR3: TGTGCCAGTAGTATCTTACTAACCGAGACAGGGGTTCATACCCAGCATTTT. As protein: CASSILLTETGVHTQHF.

The V gene is TRBV7-8, the J gene TRBJ1-1; D gene unclear. There are 13 residues in the CDR3. V shed 6 bases and J shed 6 bases, with 14 bases lying between them. Germline CDR1 is SGHVS and CDR2 is FQNEAQ. The DNA for the CDR3 is TGTGCCAGCAGACCCCGCGTCTCCGCTGAAGCTTTCTTT. Its protein is CASRPRVSAEAFF.

V usage is TRBV29-1 and J usage is TRBJ2-1; no definite D call. Germline assignment: CDR1 SQVTM and CDR2 ANQGSEA. Trimming pared 6 bases from V and 2 bases from J, leaving 14 bases between. There are 14 residues in the CDR3. The CDR3 reads CSVAPDQAYNEQFF. The CDR3, as DNA: TGCAGCGTGGCCCCTGACCAGGCCTACAATGAGCAGTTCTTC.

V usage is TRBV6-5 and J usage is TRBJ2-7; D gene ambiguous. Trimming took off 2 bases at V and 7 bases at J, with 12 bases between the two ends. This CDR3 is 13 amino acids long. Germline CDR1 and CDR2: MNHEY and SVGAGI. CDR3 in amino acids: CASSYGPHGEQYF. The CDR3 nucleotides are TGTGCCAGCAGTTACGGGCCTCATGGGGAGCAGTACTTC.

This chain joins TRBV18 and TRBJ2-2; D perhaps matches TRBD2 (7 bases). Per germline, CDR1 KGHSH and CDR2 LQKENI. There are 15 residues in the CDR3. V was clipped by 2 bases and J by 3 bases, with 10 bases between them. The CDR3 DNA sequence: TGTGCCAGCTCACCAGCGGGGGCGCACACCGGGGAGCTGTTTTTT. Translation gives CASSPAGAHTGELFF. Together with reference TRBV18 and TRBJ2-2, the CDR3 gives the full variable domain: NAGVMQNPRHLVRRRGQEARLRCSPMKGHSHVYWYRQLPEEGLKFMVYLQKENIIDESGMPKERFSAEFPKEGPSILRIQQVVRGDSAAYFCASSPAGAHTGELFFGEGSRLTVL.

This chain joins TRBV20-1 and TRBJ2-2; D call uncertain. The V and J ends lost 3 bases and 5 bases respectively, with 4 bases between them. CDR1 DFQATT and CDR2 SNEGSKA come from the germline V gene (reference sequence). The CDR3 is made up of 11 amino acids. CDR3 residues: CSARRTGELFF. As DNA, the CDR3 is TGCAGTGCTAGGAGAACCGGGGAGCTGTTTTTT.

The V and J genes are TRBV30 and TRBJ2-7; D is undetermined. CDR1 and CDR2 (germline): GTSNPN, SVGIG (reference sequence). The CDR3 runs to 13 residues. V was pared by 0 bases and J by 4 bases, with 10 bases between. Here the CDR3 DNA reads TGTGCCTGGAGTGTATCGCCCGGGTACGAGCAGTACTTC. Translation gives CAWSVSPGYEQYF.

The chain's CDR3 is CASSPEQRGTIYF. For the CDR3, the DNA is TGTGCCAGCTCACCCGAACAAAGGGGCACCATATATTTT. This chain connects TRBV18 to TRBJ1-3, with D possibly TRBD1 on 5 matching bases. The CDR3 runs 13 residues. The V gene lost 3 bases and the J gene lost 9 bases, with 12 bases spanning the gap. Germline CDR1 KGHSH, CDR2 LQKENI. Variable domain in full (rest from reference TRBV18 and TRBJ1-3): NAGVMQNPRHLVRRRGQEARLRCSPMKGHSHVYWYRQLPEEGLKFMVYLQKENIIDESGMPKERFSAEFPKEGPSILRIQQVVRGDSAAYFCASSPEQRGTIYFGEGSWLTVV.